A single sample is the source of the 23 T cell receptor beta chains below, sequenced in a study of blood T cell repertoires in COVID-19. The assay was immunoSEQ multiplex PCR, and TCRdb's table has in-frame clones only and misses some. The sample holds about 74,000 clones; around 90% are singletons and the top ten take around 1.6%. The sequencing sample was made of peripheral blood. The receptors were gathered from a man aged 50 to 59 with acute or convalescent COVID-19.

CDR3 in DNA: TGTGCCAGCAGTTACTTAGGCGCAGGCAACTATGGCTACACCTTC. This codes for CASSYLGAGNYGYTF. V and J are TRBV6-5 and TRBJ1-2, with D unresolved. Trimming pared 1 base from V and 2 bases from J, leaving 11 bases between. The CDR3 extends over 15 amino acids. The germline V gene encodes CDR1 MNHEY and CDR2 SVGAGI.

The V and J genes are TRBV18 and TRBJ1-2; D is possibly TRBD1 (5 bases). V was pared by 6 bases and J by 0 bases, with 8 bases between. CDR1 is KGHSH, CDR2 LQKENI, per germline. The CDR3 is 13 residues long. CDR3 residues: CASSDSSNYGYTF. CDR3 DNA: TGTGCCAGCTCCGACAGTTCTAACTATGGCTACACCTTC.

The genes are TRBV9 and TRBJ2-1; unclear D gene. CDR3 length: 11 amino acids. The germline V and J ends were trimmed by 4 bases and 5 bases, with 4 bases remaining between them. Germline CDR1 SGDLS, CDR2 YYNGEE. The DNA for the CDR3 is TGTGCCAGCAGCCAGGACAATGAGCAGTTCTTC. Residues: CASSQDNEQFF.

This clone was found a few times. As DNA, the CDR3 is TGTGGCTCTGGAGGGACAGGGGTGGCCGGGGAGCTGTTTTTT. Translated: CGSGGTGVAGELFF. V and J are TRBV2 and TRBJ2-2, with TRBD1 identical over 10 bases. The CDR3 has 14 residues. Germline CDR1 and CDR2: SNHLY and FYNNEI.

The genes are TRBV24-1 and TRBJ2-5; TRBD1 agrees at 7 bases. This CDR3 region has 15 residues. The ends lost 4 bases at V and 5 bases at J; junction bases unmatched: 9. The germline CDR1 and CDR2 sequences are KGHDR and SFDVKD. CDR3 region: CATSDTGQPSETQYF. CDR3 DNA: TGTGCCACCAGTGACACGGGACAGCCCTCCGAGACCCAGTACTTC.

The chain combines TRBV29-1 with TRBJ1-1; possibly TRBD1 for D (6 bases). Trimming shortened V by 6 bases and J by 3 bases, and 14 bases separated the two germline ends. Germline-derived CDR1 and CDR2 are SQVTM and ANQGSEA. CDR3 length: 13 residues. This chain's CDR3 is CSVTGQRDTEAFF. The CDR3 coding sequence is TGCAGCGTGACGGGACAAAGGGACACTGAAGCTTTCTTT.

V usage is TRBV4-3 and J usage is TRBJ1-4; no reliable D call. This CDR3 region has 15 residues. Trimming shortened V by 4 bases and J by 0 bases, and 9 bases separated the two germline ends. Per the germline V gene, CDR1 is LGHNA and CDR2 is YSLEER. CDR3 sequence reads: CASSPSETTNEKLFF. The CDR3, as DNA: TGCGCCAGCAGCCCGTCAGAAACAACTAATGAAAAACTGTTTTTT.

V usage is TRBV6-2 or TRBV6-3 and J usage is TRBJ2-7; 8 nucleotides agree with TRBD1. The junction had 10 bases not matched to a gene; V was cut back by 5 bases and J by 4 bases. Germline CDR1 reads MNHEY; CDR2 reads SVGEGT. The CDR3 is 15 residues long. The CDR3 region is CASSALQGAAYEQYV. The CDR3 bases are TGTGCCAGCAGTGCCTTGCAGGGGGCTGCATACGAGCAGTACGTC.

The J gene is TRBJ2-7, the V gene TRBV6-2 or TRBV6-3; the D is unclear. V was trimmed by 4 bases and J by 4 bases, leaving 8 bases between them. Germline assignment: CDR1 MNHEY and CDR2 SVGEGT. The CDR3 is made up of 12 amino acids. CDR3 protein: CASSSHKYEQYV. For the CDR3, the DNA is TGTGCCAGCAGTTCACATAAATACGAGCAGTACGTC.

CDR3 amino acids: CASLESGHNQPQHF. The DNA for the CDR3 is TGTGCCAGCCTTGAGTCAGGCCATAATCAGCCCCAGCATTTT. This chain links TRBV2 with TRBJ1-5; D gene uncertain. The V end lost 8 bases, the J end lost 4 bases, and 15 bases lay between the germline ends. Germline V gives CDR1 SNHLY, CDR2 FYNNEI. The CDR3 spans 14 residues.

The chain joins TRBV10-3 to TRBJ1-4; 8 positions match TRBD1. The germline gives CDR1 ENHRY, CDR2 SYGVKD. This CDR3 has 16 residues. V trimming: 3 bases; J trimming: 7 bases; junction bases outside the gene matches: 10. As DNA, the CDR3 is TGTGCCATCAGTGAAGGGGCCGGACAGGGTAGTGAAAAACTGTTTTTT. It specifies CAISEGAGQGSEKLFF.

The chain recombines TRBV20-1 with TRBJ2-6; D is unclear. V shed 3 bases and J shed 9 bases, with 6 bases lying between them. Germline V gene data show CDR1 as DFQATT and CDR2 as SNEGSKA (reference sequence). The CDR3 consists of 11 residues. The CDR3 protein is CSASGGNVLTF. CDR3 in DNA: TGCAGTGCTAGCGGTGGCAACGTCCTGACTTTC.

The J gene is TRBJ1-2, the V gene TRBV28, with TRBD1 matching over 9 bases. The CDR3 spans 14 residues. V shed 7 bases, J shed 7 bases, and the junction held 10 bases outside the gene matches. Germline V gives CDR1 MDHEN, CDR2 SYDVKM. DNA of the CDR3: TGTGCCAGCAAAGAGACAGGGGGGGTTGGTGGCTACACCTTC. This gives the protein CASKETGGVGGYTF.

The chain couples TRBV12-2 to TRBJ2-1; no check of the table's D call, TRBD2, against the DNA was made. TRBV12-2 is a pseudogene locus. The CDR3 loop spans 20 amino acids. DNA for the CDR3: TGTGCAAGTCGCTTAGGGTCCGGCCATAGCAGGGAGGCGGCCTACAATGAGCAGTTCTTC. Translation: CASRLGSGHSREAAYNEQFF.

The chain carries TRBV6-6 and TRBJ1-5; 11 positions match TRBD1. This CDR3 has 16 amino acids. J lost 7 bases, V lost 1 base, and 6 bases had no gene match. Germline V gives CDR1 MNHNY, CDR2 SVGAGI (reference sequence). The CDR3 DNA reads TGTGCCAGCAGTTACTTAGGACAGGGGGCTGGACAGCCCCAGCATTTT. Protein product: CASSYLGQGAGQPQHF.

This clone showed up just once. CDR3 loop: CASSVRGTNTGELFF. CDR3 sequence (DNA): TGTGCCAGCAGCGTACGGGGAACGAACACCGGGGAGCTGTTTTTT. V usage is TRBV9 and J usage is TRBJ2-2, with a tentative D call TRBD2 (5 bases). Germline lookup yields CDR1 SGDLS and CDR2 YYNGEE. CDR3 length: 15 amino acids. Trimming shortened V by 1 base and J by 0 bases, and 7 bases separated the two germline ends.

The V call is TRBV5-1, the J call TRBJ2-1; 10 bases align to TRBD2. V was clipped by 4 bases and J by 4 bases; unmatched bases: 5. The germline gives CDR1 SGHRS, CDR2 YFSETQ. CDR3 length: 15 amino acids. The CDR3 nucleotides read TGCGCCAGCAGCCACGGACTAGCGGCGTACAATGAGCAGTTCTTC. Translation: CASSHGLAAYNEQFF.

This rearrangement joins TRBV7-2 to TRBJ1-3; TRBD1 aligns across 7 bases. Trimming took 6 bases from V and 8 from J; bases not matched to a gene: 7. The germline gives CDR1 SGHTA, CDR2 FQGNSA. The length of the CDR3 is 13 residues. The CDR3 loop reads CASRGQLRDTIYF. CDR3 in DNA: TGTGCCAGCAGGGGACAGCTCCGAGACACCATATATTTT.

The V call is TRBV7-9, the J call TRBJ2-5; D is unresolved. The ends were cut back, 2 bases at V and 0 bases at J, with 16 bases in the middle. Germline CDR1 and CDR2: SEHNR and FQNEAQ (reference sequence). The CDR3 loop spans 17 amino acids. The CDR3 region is CASSLLDPPLDQETQYF. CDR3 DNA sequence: TGTGCCAGCAGCTTACTCGACCCTCCTCTAGACCAAGAGACCCAGTACTTC.

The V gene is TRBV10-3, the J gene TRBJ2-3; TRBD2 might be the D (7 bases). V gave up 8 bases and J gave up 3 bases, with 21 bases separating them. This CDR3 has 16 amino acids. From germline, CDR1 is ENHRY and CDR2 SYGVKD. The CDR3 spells CAIRLGGGPTTDTQYF. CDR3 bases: TGTGCCATCCGACTAGGGGGGGGCCCGACGACAGATACGCAGTATTTT.

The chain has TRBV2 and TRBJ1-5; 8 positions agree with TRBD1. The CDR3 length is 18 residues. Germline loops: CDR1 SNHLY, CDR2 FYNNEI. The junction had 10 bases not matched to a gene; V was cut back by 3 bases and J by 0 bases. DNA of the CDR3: TGTGCCAGCAGTGAGACGACAGGGGTCTCCTTTAGCAATCAGCCCCAGCATTTT. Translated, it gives CASSETTGVSFSNQPQHF.

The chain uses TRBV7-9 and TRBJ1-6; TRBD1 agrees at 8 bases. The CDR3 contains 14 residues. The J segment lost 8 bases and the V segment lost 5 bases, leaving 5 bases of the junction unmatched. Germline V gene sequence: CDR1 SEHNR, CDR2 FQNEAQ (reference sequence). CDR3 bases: TGTGCCAGCAGCCTAGGACAGGGCCATTCACCCCTCCACTTT. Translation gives CASSLGQGHSPLHF.

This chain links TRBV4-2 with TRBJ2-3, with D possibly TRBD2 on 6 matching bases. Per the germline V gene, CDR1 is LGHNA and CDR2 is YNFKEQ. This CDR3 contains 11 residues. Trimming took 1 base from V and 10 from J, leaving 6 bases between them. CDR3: CASSQGGAQYF. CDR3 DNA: TGTGCCAGCAGCCAAGGGGGGGCGCAGTATTTT.